The table lists the clone carrying this T cell receptor beta chain with a few counts. TCRdb reprocessed the reads via MiXCR and lists one record per CDR3 protein. The repertoire has 450,000 to 650,000 distinct CDR3 sequences, about 26% of them found once; the top ten carry roughly an eighth. The trim removed 2 bases at V and 6 bases at J, leaving 5 bases unmatched. Germline V gene sequence: CDR1 SGHNT, CDR2 YYREEE (reference sequence). There are 13 residues in the CDR3. The data originate from a study of T cell repertoires in cytomegalovirus infection. J is TRBJ2-7 and V is TRBV5-4, with 7 positions matching TRBD2. The clonotype comes from a human donor in good health (CMV status not recorded). Some clones in this sample may be carry-over from other donors' samples. The sample consisted of PBMCs. The CDR3 coding sequence is TGTGCCAGCAGCTTAGGCGGGAGAGGCGAGCAGTACTTC. It yields the protein CASSLGGRGEQYF.